Listed below are T cell receptor beta chains from one sample, sequenced in a study of T cell repertoires in cytomegalovirus infection. TCRdb reprocessed the reads with MiXCR, giving one entry per CDR3 protein. The sample shows 150,000 to 200,000 distinct CDR3 sequences, 25% to 30% of them seen only once. Specimen: PBMCs. The receptor set was obtained from a human donor in good health (CMV status not recorded). Some clones in this sample may be carry-over from other donors' samples. Each CDR3 is given with its conserved first and last residue. The D gene is left open where the match is weak. The size of a clone is reported for some rows only, either as once, few or many, or as a class for expanded clones.

V,D,size,J,DNA,CDR3
TRBV14,NA,NA,TRBJ1-2,TGTGCCAGCAGCGGCGGGCAGGGGATCGGGTACACCTTC,CASSGGQGIGYTF
TRBV7-9,NA,NA,TRBJ2-3,TGTGCCAGCAGCTTAGGGGTGGTGGTGCTGGGTGACACAGATACGCAGTATTTT,CASSLGVVVLGDTDTQYF
TRBV7-9,NA,many,TRBJ1-1,TGTGCCAGCAGCCTCGACAGCATGAACACTGAAGCTTTCTTT,CASSLDSMNTEAFF
TRBV6-1,NA,NA,TRBJ2-1,TGTGCCAGCAGTGAACCCCCGGGAGAGCAGTTCTTC,CASSEPPGEQFF
TRBV6-2/TRBV6-3,NA,few,TRBJ1-5,TGTGCCAGCAGTTCCTATAGCCTCTCTATGAATCAGCCCCAGCATTTT,CASSSYSLSMNQPQHF
TRBV7-8,TRBD1,many,TRBJ2-7,TGTGCCAGCAGCTTAAAGAACAGGGGGCCCTACGAGCAGTACTTC,CASSLKNRGPYEQYF
TRBV7-2,TRBD1,NA,TRBJ1-2,TGTGCCAGCAGCTTAAAGCGACAGGGGGCTGACTATGGCTACACCTTC,CASSLKRQGADYGYTF
TRBV30,NA,NA,TRBJ1-3,TGTGCCTGGAGTCCTGACAGTAGGGGAAACACCATATATTTT,CAWSPDSRGNTIYF
TRBV20-1,TRBD2,NA,TRBJ2-3,TGCAGTGCTAGTTCGTGGGGCGGGGGTACGGATACGCAGTATTTT,CSASSWGGGTDTQYF
TRBV7-6,NA,few,TRBJ2-7,TGTGCCAGCAGGCGGTCCAACGGTGACGAGCAGTACTTC,CASRRSNGDEQYF
TRBV13,TRBD1,few,TRBJ2-5,TGTGCCAGCAGCTCCTTCGTGGGGGGACAGGGTGGAGAGACCCAGTACTTC,CASSSFVGGQGGETQYF
TRBV6-6,NA,NA,TRBJ1-1,TGTGCCAGCAGGGGCGACCTGGGGACTGAAGCTTTCTTT,CASRGDLGTEAFF
TRBV20-1,NA,NA,TRBJ2-2,TGCAGTGCTAGCCCAACCGGGACTCCGAGGACCGGGGAGCTGTTTTTT,CSASPTGTPRTGELFF
TRBV7-8,TRBD1,many,TRBJ1-2,TGTGCCAGCAGCTTTAGGACAGGGGGCGAGAATACCTTC,CASSFRTGGENTF
TRBV7-2,NA,NA,TRBJ2-2,TGTGCCAGCAGCTTAGATTTAGCAGAGGACACCGGGGAGCTGTTTTTT,CASSLDLAEDTGELFF
TRBV15,TRBD2,NA,TRBJ2-5,TGTGCCACCAGCAGAGACTTTCGGACTAGCGGAGAGACCCAGTACTTC,CATSRDFRTSGETQYF
TRBV18,NA,NA,TRBJ1-1,TGTGCCAGCTCACCAGAAGTTCGGGCCACTGAAGCTTTCTTT,CASSPEVRATEAFF
TRBV9,TRBD1,few,TRBJ1-2,TGTGCCAGCAGCTCCACGGGGACAGGGGGCCCCTATGGCTACACCTTC,CASSSTGTGGPYGYTF
TRBV6-5,NA,NA,TRBJ2-7,TGTGCCAGCAGACAAGACATTTTGACGAGCGAGCAGTACTTC,CASRQDILTSEQYF
TRBV7-2,TRBD1,NA,TRBJ2-2,TGTGCCAGCAGCACAGTGGTGTTTCCGGGACAGGTTGGGGTTTTTCGCGCCGGGGAGCTGTTTTTT,CASSTVVFPGQVGVFRAGELFF
TRBV27,NA,NA,TRBJ1-1,TGTGCCAGCAGACGGCTGGGGTTAGGATCTGAAGCTTTCTTT,CASRRLGLGSEAFF
TRBV9,NA,few,TRBJ2-2,TGTGCCAGCAGCGTAGAACAGGGAAGAACCGGGGAGCTGTTTTTT,CASSVEQGRTGELFF
TRBV11-2,NA,many,TRBJ2-4,TGTGCCAGCAGCCTCAGGACAAGTCCCCTGGCCAAAAACATTCAGTACTTC,CASSLRTSPLAKNIQYF
TRBV20-1,NA,NA,TRBJ1-4,TGCAGTGCTAGACAGGGGTCTGAAAAACTGTTTTTT,CSARQGSEKLFF
TRBV11-2,NA,NA,TRBJ2-7,TGTGCCAGCAGCTTACTCTCAGGTGATCTCTACGAGCAGTACTTC,CASSLLSGDLYEQYF
TRBV12-3/TRBV12-4,TRBD1,few,TRBJ2-1,TGTGCCAGCAGCCTCGACAGGGTTGGTGAGCAGTTCTTC,CASSLDRVGEQFF
TRBV7-6,NA,NA,TRBJ1-1,TGTGCCAGCAGCTTCCTTGAGAGTCTGAACACTGAAGCTTTCTTT,CASSFLESLNTEAFF
TRBV14,NA,NA,TRBJ2-5,TGTGCCAGCAGCCAAGTAGGAAAGACCCAGTACTTC,CASSQVGKTQYF
TRBV7-3,NA,few,TRBJ2-3,TGTGCCAGCAGCTCAACGCCCCCAGATACGCAGTATTTT,CASSSTPPDTQYF
TRBV7-8,TRBD1,many,TRBJ1-1,TGTGCCAGCAGCTTACCGGTTAGGGACAGAACGATGAACACTGAAGCTTTCTTT,CASSLPVRDRTMNTEAFF
TRBV5-6,NA,NA,TRBJ1-1,TGTGCCAGCAGCCTAGGGGACTCCCTTGACACTGAAGCTTTCTTT,CASSLGDSLDTEAFF
TRBV9,NA,many,TRBJ2-3,TGTGCCAGCAGCAATGGGTTGGATACGCAGTATTTT,CASSNGLDTQYF
TRBV23-1,NA,few,TRBJ1-2,TGCGCCAGCAGTCAATATTCCGACGGCGGCTACACCTTC,CASSQYSDGGYTF
TRBV7-2,NA,many,TRBJ1-2,TGTGCCAGCAGCCGTACGGATGGGACACTTTATGGCTACACCTTC,CASSRTDGTLYGYTF
TRBV19,NA,NA,TRBJ1-1,TGTGCCAGTAGTATGCTGGGCACTGAAGCTTTCTTT,CASSMLGTEAFF
TRBV12-3/TRBV12-4,NA,few,TRBJ1-1,TGTGCCAGCAGCCTACAGGGCCCGAACACTGAAGCTTTCTTT,CASSLQGPNTEAFF
TRBV2,TRBD1,NA,TRBJ1-6,TGTGCCAGCAGCCACCAGACAGGGAAAGGGTCACCCCTCCACTTT,CASSHQTGKGSPLHF
TRBV19,TRBD2,NA,TRBJ2-1,TGTGCCAGTAGTATCGGCCCACCGGGCGGGGGGATTTCATACAATGAGCAGTTCTTC,CASSIGPPGGGISYNEQFF
TRBV4-3,TRBD2,NA,TRBJ2-1,TGCGCCAGCAGCCAAGAGGCCACTTTAGCGGGCGATTACAATGAGCAGTTCTTC,CASSQEATLAGDYNEQFF
TRBV6-2/TRBV6-3,TRBD1,NA,TRBJ1-2,TGTGCCAGCAGCCCCTTCGACAGGGACGCCTTGATCTATAACTATGGCTACACCTTC,CASSPFDRDALIYNYGYTF
TRBV7-2,TRBD2,NA,TRBJ2-4,TGTGCCAGCAGCCGGGGAGGGGCAGCCAAAAACATTCAGTACTTC,CASSRGGAAKNIQYF
TRBV4-3,TRBD2,NA,TRBJ2-7,TGCGCCAGCAGCCAAGGTAGCGGGGTAACCTCCTACGAGCAGTACTTC,CASSQGSGVTSYEQYF
TRBV7-8,TRBD1,many,TRBJ2-7,TGTGCCAGCAGCTTAGAAAGTTCACCGACAGGGAATGACGAGCAGTACTTC,CASSLESSPTGNDEQYF
TRBV25-1,TRBD2,NA,TRBJ2-1,TGTGCCAGCAGCCGACTAGCGAGCTCCTACAATGAGCAGTTCTTC,CASSRLASSYNEQFF
TRBV30,NA,NA,TRBJ1-1,TGTGCCCGGAGGGTTAGTCCAGGGGATGCTTTCTTT,CARRVSPGDAFF
TRBV12-3/TRBV12-4,NA,NA,TRBJ1-1,TGTGCCAGCAGTTTCCTCCCAGTGAACACTGAAGCTTTCTTT,CASSFLPVNTEAFF
TRBV2,NA,many,TRBJ1-2,TGTGCCAGCAGTTACCGATCCCGTCGCTTATATGGCTACACCTTC,CASSYRSRRLYGYTF
TRBV9,TRBD1,few,TRBJ1-1,TGTGCCAGCAGCGGACAGGGGGCAACGGACACTGAAGCTTTCTTT,CASSGQGATDTEAFF
TRBV12-3/TRBV12-4,TRBD1,NA,TRBJ1-1,TGTGCCAGCAGTCCGGACAGGGGGCTCGCTGAAGCTTTCTTT,CASSPDRGLAEAFF
TRBV5-1,NA,few,TRBJ2-5,TGCGCCAGCAGCTTCGACACGTACCAAGAGACCCAGTACTTC,CASSFDTYQETQYF
TRBV19,TRBD2,once,TRBJ2-2,TGTGCCAGTATTTATAGCGGGGGGCCAGCCGGGGAGCTGTTTTTT,CASIYSGGPAGELFF
TRBV4-3,NA,few,TRBJ2-7,TGCGCCAGCAGCCAAGTTACAGGGACCTACGAGCAGTACTTC,CASSQVTGTYEQYF
TRBV7-9,NA,few,TRBJ2-5,TGTGCCAGCAGTCTCTGGGGACAAGAGACCCAGTACTTC,CASSLWGQETQYF